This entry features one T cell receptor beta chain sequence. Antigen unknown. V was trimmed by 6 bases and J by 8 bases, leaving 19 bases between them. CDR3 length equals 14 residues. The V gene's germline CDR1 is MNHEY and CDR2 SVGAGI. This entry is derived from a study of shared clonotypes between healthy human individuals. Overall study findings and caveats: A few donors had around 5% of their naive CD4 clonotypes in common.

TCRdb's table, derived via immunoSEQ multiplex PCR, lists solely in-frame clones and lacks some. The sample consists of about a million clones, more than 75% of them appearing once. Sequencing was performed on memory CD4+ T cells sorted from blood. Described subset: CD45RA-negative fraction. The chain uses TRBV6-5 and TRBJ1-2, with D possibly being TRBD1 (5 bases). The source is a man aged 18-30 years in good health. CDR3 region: CASRFRGDWSGYTF. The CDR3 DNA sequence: TGTGCCAGCAGATTTCGGGGGGATTGGAGCGGCTACACCTTC.